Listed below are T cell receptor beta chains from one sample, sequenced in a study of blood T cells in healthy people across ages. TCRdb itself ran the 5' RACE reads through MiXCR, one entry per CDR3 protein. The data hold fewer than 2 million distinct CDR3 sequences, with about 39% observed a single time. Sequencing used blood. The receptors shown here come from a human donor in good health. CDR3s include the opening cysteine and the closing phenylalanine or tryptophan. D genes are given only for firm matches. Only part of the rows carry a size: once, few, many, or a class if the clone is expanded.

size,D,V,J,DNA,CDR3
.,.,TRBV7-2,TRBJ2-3,TGTGCCAGCAGCTTAACTCTAGGACAGCCTAAGACAGATACGCAGTATTTT,CASSLTLGQPKTDTQYF
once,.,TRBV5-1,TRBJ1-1,TGCGCCAGCAGCGGTGAGGGGCAGGTGACTGAAGCTTTCTTT,CASSGEGQVTEAFF
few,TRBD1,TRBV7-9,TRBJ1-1,TGTGCCAGCAGCGTCGGGACAGGGCCGAACACTGAAGCTTTCTTT,CASSVGTGPNTEAFF
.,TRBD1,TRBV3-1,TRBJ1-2,TGTGCCAGCAGCCCAAATCGACAGGGTCAAGGCTACACCTTC,CASSPNRQGQGYTF
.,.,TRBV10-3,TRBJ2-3,TGTGCCATCAGTGGACTAATGGACAGCACAGATACGCAGTATTTT,CAISGLMDSTDTQYF
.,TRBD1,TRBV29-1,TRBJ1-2,TGCAGCGCCTGGACAGGGCGGAATGGCTACACCTTC,CSAWTGRNGYTF
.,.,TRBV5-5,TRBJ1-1,TGTGCCAGCAGTCCGGAAGGACCTGAGGCTTTCTTT,CASSPEGPEAFF
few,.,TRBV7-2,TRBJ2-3,TGTGCCAGCAGCAGTCATTGGGGGGTCACGCAGTATTTT,CASSSHWGVTQYF
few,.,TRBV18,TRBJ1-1,TGTGCCAGCTCACCACGCAGGGGTAGCAACACTGAAGCTTTCTTT,CASSPRRGSNTEAFF
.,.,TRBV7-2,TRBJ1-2,TGTGCCAGCAGCCCGCCCGCAGATACCTATGGCTACACCTTC,CASSPPADTYGYTF
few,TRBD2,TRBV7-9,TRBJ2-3,TGTGCCAGCAGCCCCCGGCTGGCGGGGGGTCGGGCAGATACGCAGTATTTT,CASSPRLAGGRADTQYF
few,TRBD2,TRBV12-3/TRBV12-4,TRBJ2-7,TGTGCCAGCAGTTTGCAGCGGGGCACCTACGAGCAGTACTTC,CASSLQRGTYEQYF
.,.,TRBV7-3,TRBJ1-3,TGTGCCAGCAGCTTAAATGCGGGCCACTCTGGAAACACCATATATTTT,CASSLNAGHSGNTIYF
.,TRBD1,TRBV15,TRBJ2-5,TGTGCCACCAGCAGAGATCCCGGACAGGGCGGAGAGACCCAGTACTTC,CATSRDPGQGGETQYF
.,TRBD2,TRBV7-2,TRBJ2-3,TGTGCCAGCAGAGCCGGGACTAGCGGGGGGGCTGCAGATACGCAGTATTTT,CASRAGTSGGAADTQYF
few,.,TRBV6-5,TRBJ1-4,TGTGCCAGCAGTTTGGACAGCAATAATGAAAAACTGTTTTTT,CASSLDSNNEKLFF
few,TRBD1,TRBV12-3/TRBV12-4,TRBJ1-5,TGTGCCAGCGGAACAACAGGGGGGAATCAGCCCCAGCATTTT,CASGTTGGNQPQHF
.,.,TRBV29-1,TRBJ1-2,TGCAGCGGTATGTTCCAGGGGAGAGGCTATGGCTACACCTTC,CSGMFQGRGYGYTF
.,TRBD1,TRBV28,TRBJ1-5,TGTGCCAGCACCTTCGGACAGGGTATACAGCCCCAGCATTTT,CASTFGQGIQPQHF
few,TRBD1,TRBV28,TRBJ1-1,TGTGCCAGCAGTTTTTTTATGTTTTTGGACAGGATGAACACTGAAGCTTTCTTT,CASSFFMFLDRMNTEAFF
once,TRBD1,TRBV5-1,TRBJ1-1,TGCGCCAGCAGCAGCAAAGGGACAGGTGAAGCTTTCTTT,CASSSKGTGEAFF
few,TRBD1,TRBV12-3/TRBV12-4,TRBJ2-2,TGTGCCAGCAGCCGGGACAGCGCACTCACCGGGGAGCTGTTTTTT,CASSRDSALTGELFF
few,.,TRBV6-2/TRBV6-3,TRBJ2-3,TGTGCCAGCAGTTACTCACGGTGGGATACGCAGTATTTT,CASSYSRWDTQYF
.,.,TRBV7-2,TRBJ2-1,TGTGCCAGCAGCGTAGGGGAAGGTGAGCAGTTCTTC,CASSVGEGEQFF
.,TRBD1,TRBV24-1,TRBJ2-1,TGTTCCACCAGTGATGCGGACAGGGTCAATGAGCAGTTCTTC,CSTSDADRVNEQFF
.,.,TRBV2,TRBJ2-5,TGTGCCAGCAGTGATTTCCTAGGAGAGACCCAGTACTTC,CASSDFLGETQYF
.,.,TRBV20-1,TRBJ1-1,TGCAGTGCTAGAGATGATGACGGGATCGCTGAAGCTTTCTTT,CSARDDDGIAEAFF
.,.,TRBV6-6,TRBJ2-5,TGTGCCAGCAGGAGGAGAGACCAAGAGACCCAGTACTTC,CASRRRDQETQYF
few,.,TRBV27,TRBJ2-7,TGTGCCAGCAGGGCGGGCGCCTACGAGCAGTACTTC,CASRAGAYEQYF
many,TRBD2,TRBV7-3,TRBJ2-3,TGTGCCAGCAGCGAGACCGGGCTAGCGGGCACAGATACGCAGTATTTT,CASSETGLAGTDTQYF
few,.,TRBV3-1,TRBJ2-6,TGTGCCAGCAGCCCCGGACTGGGCTCTGGGGCCAACGTCCTGACTTTC,CASSPGLGSGANVLTF
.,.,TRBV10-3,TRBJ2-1,TGTGCCATCAGTGAGTCGGGTAGCTACGAGCAGTTCTTC,CAISESGSYEQFF
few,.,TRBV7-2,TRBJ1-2,TGTGCCAGCAGCTACGGTGACAGACCGAGATATGGCTACACCTTC,CASSYGDRPRYGYTF
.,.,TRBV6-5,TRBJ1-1,TGTGCCAGCAGTAGGGTTGCTCGCACTGAAGCTTTCTTT,CASSRVARTEAFF
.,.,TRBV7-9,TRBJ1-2,TGTGCCAGCAGCTCAGGACAACCTGACTATGGCTACACCTTC,CASSSGQPDYGYTF
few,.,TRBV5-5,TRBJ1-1,TGTGCCAGGGTGGTCCGGGACATTGACCCTTGGAGGGGTGAAGCTTTCTTT,CARVVRDIDPWRGEAFF
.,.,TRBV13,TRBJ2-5,TGTGCCAGCAGGGTGCGCGGGGGCGAGACCCAGTACTTC,CASRVRGGETQYF
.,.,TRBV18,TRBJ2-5,TGTGCCAGCTCACCGGCGTTGGGGGGAGAGACCCAGTACTTC,CASSPALGGETQYF
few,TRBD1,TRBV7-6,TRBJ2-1,TGTGCCAGCAGCTTATTCCAGGGACAGGGCCCCTACAATGAGCAGTTCTTC,CASSLFQGQGPYNEQFF
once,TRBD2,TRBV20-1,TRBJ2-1,TGCAGTGCTAAGACAGCCGGGACTAGCGGGGTCGATGAGCAGTTCTTC,CSAKTAGTSGVDEQFF
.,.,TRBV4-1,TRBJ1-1,TGCGCCAGCAGCCAAGAACGAAGAAGGGTGGCTGAAGCTTTCTTT,CASSQERRRVAEAFF
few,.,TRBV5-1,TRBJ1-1,TGCGCCAGCAGCTTTAGGAGCGAAGCTTTCTTT,CASSFRSEAFF
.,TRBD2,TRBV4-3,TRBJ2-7,TGCGCCAGCAGCCAAGACCGGGGGGTCTCCTACGAGCAGTACTTC,CASSQDRGVSYEQYF
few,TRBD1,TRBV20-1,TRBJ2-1,TGCAGTGCGCCCGTAGGACAGGGAAACAATGAGCAGTTCTTC,CSAPVGQGNNEQFF
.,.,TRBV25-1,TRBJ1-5,TGTGCCAGCAGTGAATGGGACAGCAATCAGCCCCAGCATTTT,CASSEWDSNQPQHF
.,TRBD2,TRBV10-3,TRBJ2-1,TGTGCCACTAAACTAGCGGGGGGGGCCTACAATGAGCAGTTCTTC,CATKLAGGAYNEQFF
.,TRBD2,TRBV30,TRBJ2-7,TGTGCCTGGAGCCTGGGCGGGGGTCTCCAGTACTTC,CAWSLGGGLQYF
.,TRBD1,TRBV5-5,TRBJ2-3,TGTGCCAGCAGCTTGTATCGGCAGGGGGCGCCGGATACGCAGTATTTT,CASSLYRQGAPDTQYF
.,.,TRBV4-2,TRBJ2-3,TGTGCCAGCAGCCAAGATACGTTGGTAGATACGCAGTATTTT,CASSQDTLVDTQYF
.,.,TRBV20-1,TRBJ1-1,TGCAGTGCAACCGATCCTCCGGACCCTGAAGCTTTCTTT,CSATDPPDPEAFF
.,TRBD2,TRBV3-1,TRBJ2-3,TGTGCCAGCAGCCTGACAGGGACTAGCCCTCTCACAGATACGCAGTATTTT,CASSLTGTSPLTDTQYF
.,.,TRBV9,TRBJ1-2,TGTGCCAGCAGCGTAGAGGGTCGGGGCGGATATGGCTACACCTTC,CASSVEGRGGYGYTF